The present TCR beta chain was sequenced within a study of control samples from healthy donors and cancer patients. CDR3 length: 17 amino acids. V lost 5 bases to trimming and J lost 12 bases, with 31 bases between them. CDR1 and CDR2 from the germline V gene are LGHDT and YNNKEL (reference sequence). Libraries were prepared by immunoSEQ multiplex PCR; TCRdb keeps only in-frame clonotypes and omits some of them. Seen here are about 110,000 clones, roughly 90% observed once, and the top ten hold 17%. The TCR originated in a woman aged 45-59 years in good health. The V and J genes are TRBV3-1 (or the pseudogene TRBV3-2) and TRBJ1-2; possible D gene TRBD1, 5 bases. Sequenced sample: blood. The CDR3 nucleotides read TGTGCCAGCAGCAAACGGACGATGGGACCTAGCAGTAGCGTAGACACCTTC. This gives the protein CASSKRTMGPSSSVDTF.